This T cell receptor beta chain was captured by sequencing in a study of blood T cell repertoires in COVID-19. Study as a whole: Donors in the United States, Italy and Spain gave samples during acute or convalescent COVID-19.

TCRdb's table, derived via immunoSEQ multiplex PCR, lists solely in-frame clones and lacks some. The sample holds roughly 460,000 clones; around 90% are singletons and the top ten take 0.65% to 1%. Seattle patients were enrolled while actively infected and followed longitudinally. Germline V gene data show CDR1 as SGHNT and CDR2 as YYREEE (reference sequence). Trimming left V 7 bases short and J 0 bases short, with 18 bases between. The CDR3 totals 16 residues. The sequenced sample consisted of peripheral blood. The source is a man aged 18-30 years with COVID-19, enrolled during active disease. The rearrangement uses TRBV5-4 and TRBJ2-3, with D possibly matching TRBD1 (6 bases). The CDR3: CASATQGHPSTDTQYF. CDR3 nucleotides: TGTGCCAGCGCTACCCAGGGACACCCTAGCACAGATACGCAGTATTTT. The full variable domain, with the rest looked up from reference TRBV5-4 and TRBJ2-3, is ETGVTQSPTHLIKTRGQQVTLRCSSQSGHNTVSWYQQALGQGPQFIFQYYREEENGRGNFPPRFSGLQFPNYSSELNVNALELDDSALYLCASATQGHPSTDTQYFGPGTRLTVL.